Below, 30 T cell receptor beta chains from the same sample are listed, as sequenced in a study of CD8 T cells in Susac syndrome. The authors reverse transcribed about 0.5 to 1 ug RNA with random hexamers. TCRdb re-called the immunoSEQ multiplex PCR reads through MiXCR, storing one row per CDR3 protein. The sample carries roughly 200,000 distinct CDR3 sequences, roughly 94% recorded once. The sample comprised CD4+ T cells from PBMCs. The source is a human donor with Susac syndrome.

The gene calls are TRBV4-2 and TRBJ1-1, with TRBD1 as a possible D gene (5 bases). V lost 1 base to trimming and J lost 3 bases, with 15 bases between them. Germline V gene data show CDR1 as LGHNA and CDR2 as YNFKEQ. The CDR3 is made up of 16 amino acids. The CDR3 reads CASSQAAGFGDTEAFF. CDR3 nucleotide sequence: TGTGCCAGCAGCCAAGCGGCAGGGTTTGGGGACACTGAAGCTTTCTTT.

The V and J genes are TRBV4-3 and TRBJ1-5; possible D gene TRBD1, 5 bases. Trimming pared 1 base from V and 3 bases from J, leaving 10 bases between. Germline assignment: CDR1 LGHNA and CDR2 YSLEER. The CDR3 runs to 15 residues. In DNA, the CDR3 is TGCGCCAGCAGCCAAGCACCGGGACCCAATCAGCCCCAGCATTTT. Protein sequence: CASSQAPGPNQPQHF.

The rearrangement uses TRBV5-4 and TRBJ2-2, with 8 nucleotides matching TRBD2. Germline lookup yields CDR1 SGHNT and CDR2 YYREEE (reference sequence). The CDR3 loop spans 15 amino acids. The V gene end was trimmed by 4 bases and the J gene end by 4 bases; junction bases not matched to a gene: 6. CDR3 coding DNA: TGTGCCAGCAGCCCCCGGGAGGGAGGCACCGGGGAGCTGTTTTTT. It encodes CASSPREGGTGELFF.

The CDR3 reads CASSRDRGRDYGYTF. The CDR3 bases are TGTGCCAGTAGTCGGGACAGGGGGCGAGACTATGGCTACACCTTC. The chain is built from TRBV19 and TRBJ1-2, with 12 bases identical to TRBD1. J was trimmed by 3 bases and V by 5 bases; bases with no gene match: 4. This CDR3 contains 15 residues. The V gene's germline CDR1 is LNHDA and CDR2 SQIVND (reference sequence). Filled out from reference TRBV19 and TRBJ1-2, the complete variable domain reads DGGITQSPKYLFRKEGQNVTLSCEQNLNHDAMYWYRQDPGQGLRLIYYSQIVNDFQKGDIAEGYSVSREKKESFPLTVTSAQKNPTAFYLCASSRDRGRDYGYTFGSGTRLTVV.

This rearrangement joins TRBV10-3 to TRBJ1-2; D gene unclear. V was pared by 2 bases and J by 0 bases, with 10 bases between. Per germline, CDR1 ENHRY and CDR2 SYGVKD. The CDR3 sequence is 15 residues long. CDR3 region: CAISELKGPNYGYTF. CDR3 sequence (DNA): TGTGCCATCAGTGAGCTGAAGGGTCCTAACTATGGCTACACCTTC.

The chain links TRBV20-1 to TRBJ2-6; no definite D call. Germline lookup yields CDR1 DFQATT and CDR2 SNEGSKA (reference sequence). V shed 1 base and J shed 0 bases, with 10 bases lying between them. There are 16 residues in the CDR3. CDR3 nucleotides: TGCAGTGCTAGAGGACGTGGTGACTCTGGGGCCAACGTCCTGACTTTC. Protein: CSARGRGDSGANVLTF.

The V call is TRBV20-1, the J call TRBJ2-5; 9 bases are shared with TRBD2. The J call may be wrong; the DNA end is better matched by TRBJ2-1. CDR1 is DFQATT, CDR2 SNEGSKA, per germline (reference sequence). This CDR3 contains 13 residues. The CDR3 DNA reads as TGCAGTGGTCGCGGGGGGGAGGGAGAGACCCAGTTCTTC. As protein: CSGRGGEGETQFF.

The chain carries TRBV5-1 and TRBJ2-5, with 12 bases matching TRBD1. The CDR3 runs 15 residues. Germline V gene data show CDR1 as SGHRS and CDR2 as YFSETQ. V was pared by 1 base and J by 6 bases, with 4 bases of the junction left unmatched. CDR3 protein: CASSLMGQGAKTQYF. For the CDR3, the DNA is TGCGCCAGCAGCTTGATGGGACAGGGGGCAAAGACCCAGTACTTC.

The chain is built from TRBV5-6 and TRBJ2-1, with TRBD1 as a possible D gene (5 bases). The V gene's germline CDR1 is SGHDT and CDR2 YYEEEE. V dropped 5 bases and J dropped 9 bases, with 9 bases sitting between them. The CDR3 runs 11 residues. This CDR3 reads CASSQGFEQFF. CDR3 DNA sequence: TGTGCCAGCAGTCAGGGATTTGAGCAGTTCTTC.

A single count supports this clonotype. This rearrangement joins TRBV15 to TRBJ2-7, with D unresolved. V lost 4 bases, J lost 2 bases, and 9 bases lay in between. This CDR3 has 13 amino acids. CDR1 and CDR2 from the germline V gene are LNHNV and YYDKDF (reference sequence). CDR3 sequence: CATSTGLAYEQYF. The CDR3 nucleotides are TGTGCCACCAGCACGGGCCTGGCCTACGAGCAGTACTTC. The whole variable domain, filled in from reference TRBV15 and TRBJ2-7, reads DAMVIQNPRYQVTQFGKPVTLSCSQTLNHNVMYWYQQKSSQAPKLLFHYYDKDFNNEADTPDNFQSRRPNTSFCFLDIRSPGLGDTAMYLCATSTGLAYEQYFGPGTRLTVT.

J is TRBJ2-3 and V is TRBV4-2; possibly TRBD1 or TRBD2 for D (6 bases each). The CDR3 sequence is 17 residues long. In germline, CDR1 is LGHNA, CDR2 YNFKEQ. V was pared by 1 base and J by 0 bases, with 14 bases between. The CDR3 is CASSQAFGGRSTDTQYF. The CDR3 DNA follows: TGTGCCAGCAGCCAAGCATTCGGGGGCCGGAGCACAGATACGCAGTATTTT.

This clonotype was counted once. The chain recombines TRBV5-6 with TRBJ2-5, with a possible D match to TRBD1 (6 bases). Germline V gene sequence: CDR1 SGHDT, CDR2 YYEEEE. The V gene lost 3 bases and the J gene lost 9 bases, with 18 bases spanning the gap. The CDR3 consists of 14 residues. The CDR3 spells CASSYYGLEGAQYF. DNA of the CDR3: TGTGCCAGCAGCTATTATGGCCTTGAGGGGGCCCAGTACTTC.

This clonotype was detected a few times. The chain uses TRBV3-1 and TRBJ2-5; D gene ambiguous. Germline CDR1 and CDR2: LGHDT and YNNKEL (reference sequence). This CDR3 is built from 13 residues. V was cut by 4 bases and J by 1 base, with 7 bases left in between. As DNA, the CDR3 is TGTGCCAGCAGCCTAGTCGTCCAAGAGACCCAGTACTTC. Residues: CASSLVVQETQYF.

J is TRBJ1-2 and V is TRBV3-1, with TRBD1 as a possible D gene (5 bases). V was trimmed by 3 bases and J by 4 bases, leaving 12 bases between them. The CDR3 contains 14 residues. Germline lookup yields CDR1 LGHDT and CDR2 YNNKEL (reference sequence). The chain's CDR3 is CASSHEGQGYGYTF. As DNA, the CDR3 is TGTGCCAGCAGCCATGAAGGGCAGGGCTATGGCTACACCTTC.

This clonotype was seen just once. V is TRBV20-1 and J is TRBJ2-1; tentatively, D is TRBD1 (5 bases). Trimming left V 4 bases short and J 12 bases short, with 16 bases between. The germline V gene encodes CDR1 DFQATT and CDR2 SNEGSKA (reference sequence). This CDR3 contains 12 residues. CDR3 region: CSATIRTQGQFF. CDR3 nucleotides: TGCAGTGCTACAATCCGTACTCAGGGGCAGTTCTTC.

The CDR3: CASSEPWGPLFF. The CDR3 DNA follows: TGTGCCAGCAGCGAACCCTGGGGCCCCTTGTTCTTC. This rearrangement joins TRBV7-2 to TRBJ2-1; maybe TRBD1 (5 bases). The CDR3 loop spans 12 amino acids. V lost 5 bases, J lost 15 bases, and 17 bases lay in between. Germline CDR1 SGHTA, CDR2 FQGNSA.

This sequence joins TRBV14 and TRBJ1-5, with 9 bases fitting TRBD1. Germline CDR1 SGHDN, CDR2 FVKESK. V shed 4 bases and J 1 base; nucleotides not matched to a gene: 8. The CDR3 is made up of 17 amino acids. CDR3 coding DNA: TGTGCCAGCAGCCTTTCCTGGGACAGGGAGAGCAATCAGCCCCAGCATTTT. Protein sequence: CASSLSWDRESNQPQHF.

A few counts support this clonotype. The J gene is TRBJ1-1, the V gene TRBV7-8; D not certain. This CDR3 is 14 amino acids long. Per the germline V gene, CDR1 is SGHVS and CDR2 is FQNEAQ. V was trimmed by 2 bases and J by 4 bases, leaving 11 bases between them. Here the CDR3 reads CASSLFGEGTEAFF. The CDR3 nucleotides read TGTGCCAGCAGCTTATTCGGTGAGGGCACTGAAGCTTTCTTT.

This rearrangement joins TRBV29-1 to TRBJ1-4, with D perhaps TRBD1 (6 bases). Per the germline V gene, CDR1 is SQVTM and CDR2 is ANQGSEA. The CDR3 is 13 amino acids. Trimming removed 1 base from V and 8 bases from J, with 11 bases in between. This CDR3 reads CSVEATGYEKLFF. In DNA, the CDR3 is TGCAGCGTTGAAGCCACAGGGTACGAAAAACTGTTTTTT.

This chain uses TRBV4-3 with TRBJ2-7, with D possibly being TRBD1 (6 bases). This CDR3 contains 15 residues. V was cut by 4 bases and J by 3 bases, with 16 bases left in between. The germline CDR1 and CDR2 sequences are LGHNA and YSLEER. CDR3 coding DNA: TGCGCCAGCAGCCCCCAGGGGCAGGGGTTCTACGAGCAGTACTTC. Protein: CASSPQGQGFYEQYF.

J is TRBJ1-2 and V is TRBV6-5, with 9 positions matching TRBD1. Germline CDR1 reads MNHEY; CDR2 reads SVGAGI. V dropped 2 bases and J dropped 5; count of bases not matched to a gene: 12. The CDR3 loop spans 17 amino acids. CDR3 amino acids: CASSYAGTGLGWYGYTF. The CDR3 region has the DNA TGTGCCAGCAGTTACGCCGGGACAGGGCTCGGGTGGTATGGCTACACCTTC.

This clonotype was picked up one time. The chain couples TRBV15 to TRBJ1-2; D gene ambiguous. The V gene's germline CDR1 is LNHNV and CDR2 YYDKDF (reference sequence). Deletions cut 4 bases from V and 1 base from J, with 10 bases between. This CDR3 is built from 14 residues. The DNA of the CDR3 is TGTGCCACCAGCACCGGGAGTTTTAACTATGGCTACACCTTC. The encoded protein is CATSTGSFNYGYTF.

The V call is TRBV18, the J call TRBJ1-2; perhaps TRBD1 as D (5 bases). CDR1 and CDR2 (germline): KGHSH, LQKENI. The ends were cut back, 3 bases at V and 2 bases at J, with 13 bases in the middle. The CDR3 length is 15 residues. CDR3 sequence (DNA): TGTGCCAGCTCACCCTCCGCGACAGCCAACTATGGCTACACCTTC. Its translation is CASSPSATANYGYTF.

This chain links TRBV25-1 with TRBJ1-1; TRBD1 matches at 7 bases. Trimming at V came to 7 bases and at J to 5 bases, leaving 10 bases not matched to a gene. This CDR3 spans 14 amino acids. Germline V gene lookup returns CDR1 MGHDK and CDR2 SYGVNS. The CDR3 DNA reads as TGTGCCAGCAAGGGGGCGGGGGGAGGAACTGAAGCTTTCTTT. This codes for CASKGAGGGTEAFF. Together with reference TRBV25-1 and TRBJ1-1, the CDR3 gives the full variable domain: EADIYQTPRYLVIGTGKKITLECSQTMGHDKMYWYQQDPGMELHLIHYSYGVNSTEKGDLSSESTVSRIRTEHFPLTLESARPSHTSQYLCASKGAGGGTEAFFGQGTRLTVV.

V usage is TRBV2 and J usage is TRBJ2-3, with 7 bases identical to TRBD2. Germline V gene data show CDR1 as SNHLY and CDR2 as FYNNEI. Trimming at V came to 9 bases and at J to 3 bases, leaving 12 bases not matched to a gene. The length of the CDR3 is 15 residues. CDR3 nucleotides: TGTGCCAGAAACAAAGCGGGGAAACGGACAGATACGCAGTATTTT. Translated, it gives CARNKAGKRTDTQYF.

This CDR3 is CASSKGDRVTDTQYF. CDR3 sequence (DNA): TGTGCCAGCAGTAAAGGGGACAGGGTCACAGATACGCAGTATTTT. The chain recombines TRBV12-3 or TRBV12-4 with TRBJ2-3, with 9 bases aligning to TRBD1. The CDR3 totals 15 residues. Trimming cost V 5 bases and J 2 bases; bases outside gene matches: 5.

The chain has TRBV24-1 and TRBJ1-5; D remains ambiguous. The germline gives CDR1 KGHDR, CDR2 SFDVKD. V was clipped by 2 bases and J by 4 bases, with 8 bases between them. The CDR3 runs 14 residues. The CDR3 coding sequence is TGTGCCACCAGTGATTCCAGGACTAATCAGCCCCAGCATTTT. Amino acid sequence: CATSDSRTNQPQHF.

The genes are TRBV6-5 and TRBJ1-5, with unresolved D. The CDR3 loop spans 15 amino acids. Trimming left V 5 bases short and J 2 bases short, with 13 bases between. Germline V lookup: CDR1 MNHEY, CDR2 SVGAGI. The CDR3, as DNA: TGTGCCAGCAGTCCCTGGTCCCGAGGCAATCAGCCCCAGCATTTT. Translated, it gives CASSPWSRGNQPQHF.

The V gene is TRBV20-1, the J gene TRBJ2-3, with TRBD1 matching 9 bases. CDR3 length equals 13 residues. Germline V CDR1 and CDR2: DFQATT, SNEGSKA (reference sequence). V trimming: 3 bases; J trimming: 8 bases; junction bases outside the gene matches: 6. CDR3 residues: CSARAGQGGTQYF. CDR3 bases: TGCAGTGCTAGGGCGGGACAGGGCGGTACGCAGTATTTT.

In this sample, this clonotype turned up once. The chain has TRBV29-1 and TRBJ2-3, with TRBD1 identical over 8 bases. The germline gives CDR1 SQVTM, CDR2 ANQGSEA. This CDR3 region has 12 residues. Unmatched junction bases numbered 3, after V lost 5 bases and J lost 5 bases. The CDR3 region is CSVHTGGDTQYF. The DNA for the CDR3 is TGCAGCGTTCACACAGGGGGAGATACGCAGTATTTT.